This TCR beta chain was identified in a study of molecular identifiers for immune sequencing clone quantification. This clonotype was found a few times. V lost 4 bases and J 8 bases, leaving 11 bases between the germline ends. The CDR3 has 12 residues. Looked up from germline, CDR1 is PRHDT and CDR2 is FYEKMQ (reference sequence). Using its own MiXCR run on the PCR reads, TCRdb lists one record per CDR3 protein. The data show about 100,000 distinct CDR3 sequences, about 35% seen once. The genes are TRBV13 and TRBJ1-1, with D possibly being TRBD1 (6 bases). The sequence was collected from a human donor in good health. Some libraries in this study had Jurkat cell RNA spiked in. Sequencing was performed on naive CD8+ T cells from blood, with Jurkat cell RNA spiked in. As to subset: FACS-sorted CD8+CD4-CCR7+CD45RA+ naive T cells. For the CDR3, the DNA is TGTGCCAGCAGCTCGCGGGGGCCAGAAGCTTTCTTT. The encoded protein is CASSSRGPEAFF.